Below are 7 T cell receptor beta chains sequenced from a single sample in a study of brain T cells in children with intractable seizures. As to time point: blood from clinic visit 5 months post-surgery; TSC patient then seizure free. The method was immunoSEQ multiplex PCR; TCRdb's version includes in-frame clones alone and lacks a portion of them. The data contain hundreds of thousands of clones, over 90% of them singletons. The sequencing here drew on peripheral blood, taken roughly 5 months after surgery. The receptors were sampled from a boy in the first two years of life with tuberous sclerosis and intractable seizures.

This chain connects TRBV5-1 to TRBJ2-7, with TRBD2 identical over 7 bases. CDR1 and CDR2 from the germline V gene are SGHRS and YFSETQ. The CDR3 runs to 15 residues. Trimming at V came to 0 bases and at J to 0 bases, leaving 3 bases not matched to a gene. The CDR3 DNA is TGCGCCAGCAGCTTGGAATCGGGAGGCTCCTACGAGCAGTACTTC. Translating it yields CASSLESGGSYEQYF.

The chain joins TRBV29-1 to TRBJ2-1, with no clear D. The CDR3 is 13 amino acids. The V and J ends lost 3 bases and 3 bases respectively, with 9 bases between them. CDR1 and CDR2 from the germline V gene are SQVTM and ANQGSEA. For the CDR3, the DNA is TGCAGCGTTGATGAGTCCCTCTACAATGAGCAGTTCTTC. Translating gives CSVDESLYNEQFF.

This rearrangement joins TRBV18 to TRBJ2-5; TRBD2 might be the D (6 bases). In germline, CDR1 is KGHSH, CDR2 LQKENI. This CDR3 has 15 residues. The germline V and J ends were trimmed by 3 bases and 5 bases, with 16 bases remaining between them. CDR3 DNA: TGTGCCAGCTCACCCCCATCGACCGCGGGGGAGACCCAGTACTTC. This codes for CASSPPSTAGETQYF.

This rearrangement joins TRBV29-1 to TRBJ1-2; no reliable D call. The CDR3 totals 18 residues. Per germline, CDR1 SQVTM and CDR2 ANQGSEA. The germline V and J ends were trimmed by 4 bases and 2 bases, with 26 bases remaining between them. CDR3 in amino acids: CSVVLDSGAPLGNYGYTF. DNA of the CDR3: TGCAGCGTTGTGTTAGATTCAGGAGCCCCTCTGGGGAACTATGGCTACACCTTC.

The V call is TRBV2, the J call TRBJ2-5; D possibly corresponds to TRBD1 (5 bases). The CDR3 length is 11 residues. V lost 8 bases to trimming and J lost 6 bases, with 10 bases between them. Germline CDR1 is SNHLY and CDR2 is FYNNEI. In DNA form, the CDR3 reads TGTGCCAGCCTAGGGGATAAGACCCAGTACTTC. Protein: CASLGDKTQYF.

This chain joins TRBV5-1 and TRBJ2-5; D might be TRBD1 or TRBD2, each matching 5 bases. Per germline, CDR1 SGHRS and CDR2 YFSETQ. This CDR3 is 14 amino acids long. V was trimmed by 4 bases and J by 5 bases, leaving 15 bases between them. The CDR3 sequence: CASSRGRQWETQYF. CDR3 bases: TGCGCCAGCAGCCGGGGCAGGCAGTGGGAGACCCAGTACTTC.

The chain has TRBV5-6 and TRBJ1-4; D may be TRBD1 (5 bases). The V gene lost 4 bases and the J gene lost 3 bases, with 25 bases spanning the gap. CDR3 length equals 19 residues. Germline V lookup: CDR1 SGHDT, CDR2 YYEEEE. The CDR3 bases are TGTGCCAGCAGCCTGGGGACCCCAACTGCGGATCCGGCTAATGAAAAACTGTTTTTT. Protein sequence: CASSLGTPTADPANEKLFF.